This TCR beta chain was sequenced in a study of identical twins' blood T cells. Findings and limits, study-wide: Twins shared about as many clonotypes as their cloneset sizes predicted.

Three pairs of healthy female monozygous twins were the donors. Both ends of each TCR cDNA library bore sample-specific barcodes. One entry per CDR3 protein, called by TCRdb with MiXCR from the 5' RACE reads. This sample yields 350,000 to 400,000 distinct CDR3 sequences, of which approximately 30% are seen a single time; roughly 5.5% belongs to the top ten. Points on this clonotype: Its antigen remains unknown.

Germline CDR1 SGDLS, CDR2 YYNGEE. V dropped 4 bases and J dropped 0 bases, with 8 bases sitting between them. The CDR3 length is 14 residues. This chain joins TRBV9 and TRBJ1-5; no clear D. Sequenced input: PBMCs. This TCR came from a woman aged 18-49 years in good health. The CDR3 bases are TGTGCCAGCAGCTCACAGATTAGCAATCAGCCCCAGCATTTT. Translating gives CASSSQISNQPQHF.